This TCR beta chain is from a study of blood T cells in healthy people across ages. For the study at large: About one barcoded TCR beta cDNA was captured per two T cells.

Next came a second PCR, run for roughly 7 to 12 cycles, which used a sample-barcoded 5' primer along with a J-beta primer mix. A single record per CDR3 protein comes from TCRdb applying MiXCR to the 5' RACE reads. The data contain 850,000 to 950,000 distinct CDR3 sequences, roughly 26% of them singletons. The CDR3 loop spans 13 amino acids. Looked up from germline, CDR1 is SEHNR and CDR2 is FQNEAQ (reference sequence). V trimming: 8 bases; J trimming: 2 bases; junction bases outside the gene matches: 6. The gene calls are TRBV7-9 and TRBJ2-7; the match to TRBD1 covers 7 bases. This clonotype originated in a woman aged 80 or older in good health. Sequencing was performed on blood. CDR3 amino acids: CASYTDRAYEQYF. The CDR3 DNA reads as TGTGCCAGCTATACCGACAGGGCCTACGAGCAGTACTTC. Together with reference TRBV7-9 and TRBJ2-7, the CDR3 gives the full variable domain: DTGVSQNPRHKITKRGQNVTFRCDPISEHNRLYWYRQTLGQGPEFLTYFQNEAQLEKSRLLSDRFSAERPKGSFSTLEIQRTEQGDSAMYLCASYTDRAYEQYFGPGTRLTVT.